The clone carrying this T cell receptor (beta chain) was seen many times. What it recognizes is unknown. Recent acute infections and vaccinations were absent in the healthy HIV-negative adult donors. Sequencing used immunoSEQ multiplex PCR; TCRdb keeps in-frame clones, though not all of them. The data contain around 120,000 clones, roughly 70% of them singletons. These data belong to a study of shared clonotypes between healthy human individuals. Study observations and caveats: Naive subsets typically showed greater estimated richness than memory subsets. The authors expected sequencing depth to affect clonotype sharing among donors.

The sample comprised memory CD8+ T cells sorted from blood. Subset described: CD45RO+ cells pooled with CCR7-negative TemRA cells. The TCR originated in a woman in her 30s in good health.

The CDR3 DNA follows: TGCGCCAGCAGTCAAACGAGGAGTGAGCAGTTCTTC. This gives the protein CASSQTRSEQFF. The V call is TRBV4-1, the J call TRBJ2-1, with D uncertain. CDR1 and CDR2 (germline): MGHRA, YSYEKL. The CDR3 is made up of 12 amino acids. The V end lost 6 bases, the J end lost 9 bases, and 12 bases lay between the germline ends.